The clone carrying this T cell receptor beta chain was seen at least ten times. This specimen comes from a study of read filtering for tumor transcriptome and immune sequencing. The CDR3 is made up of 14 amino acids. The germline gives CDR1 MDHEN, CDR2 SYDVKM. Trimming cost V 6 bases and J 4 bases, with 13 bases left between them. From approximately 430 ng of RNA, a library with molecular barcoded alpha/delta and beta/gamma adaptors was made. A single record per CDR3 protein comes from TCRdb applying MiXCR to the reads. The sample lists some 43,000 distinct CDR3 sequences, 13% occurring once. The chain carries TRBV28 and TRBJ1-5; D remains unclear. The sequence was collected from a donor aged 40 or over with multiple myeloma. The sample taken for sequencing was a population of CD138-negative cells sorted from bone marrow. CDR3 protein: CASRGQELNQPQHF. CDR3 DNA: TGTGCCAGCAGAGGTCAGGAGCTTAATCAGCCCCAGCATTTT.